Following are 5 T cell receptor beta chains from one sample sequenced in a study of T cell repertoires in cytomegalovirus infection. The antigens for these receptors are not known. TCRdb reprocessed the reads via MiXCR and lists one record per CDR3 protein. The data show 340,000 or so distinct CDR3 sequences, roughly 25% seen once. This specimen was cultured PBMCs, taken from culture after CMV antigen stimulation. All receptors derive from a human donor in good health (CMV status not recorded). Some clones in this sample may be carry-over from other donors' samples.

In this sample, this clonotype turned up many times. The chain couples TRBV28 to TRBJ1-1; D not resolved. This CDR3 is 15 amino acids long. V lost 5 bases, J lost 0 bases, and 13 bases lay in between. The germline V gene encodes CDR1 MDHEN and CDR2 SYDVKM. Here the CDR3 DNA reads TGTGCCAGCAGTCCCCCCAAGGGCATGAACACTGAAGCTTTCTTT. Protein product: CASSPPKGMNTEAFF.

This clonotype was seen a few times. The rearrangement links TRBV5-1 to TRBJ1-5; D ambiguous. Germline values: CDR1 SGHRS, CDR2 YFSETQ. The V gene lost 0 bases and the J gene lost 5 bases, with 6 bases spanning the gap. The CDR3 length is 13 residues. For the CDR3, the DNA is TGCGCCAGCAGCTTGGACCAGGATCAGCCCCAGCATTTT. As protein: CASSLDQDQPQHF.

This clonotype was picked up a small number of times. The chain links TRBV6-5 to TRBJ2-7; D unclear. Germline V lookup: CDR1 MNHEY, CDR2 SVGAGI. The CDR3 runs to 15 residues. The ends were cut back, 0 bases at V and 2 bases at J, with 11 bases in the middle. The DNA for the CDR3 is TGTGCCAGCAGTTACTCAGGACCTACGACCTACGAGCAGTACTTC. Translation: CASSYSGPTTYEQYF.

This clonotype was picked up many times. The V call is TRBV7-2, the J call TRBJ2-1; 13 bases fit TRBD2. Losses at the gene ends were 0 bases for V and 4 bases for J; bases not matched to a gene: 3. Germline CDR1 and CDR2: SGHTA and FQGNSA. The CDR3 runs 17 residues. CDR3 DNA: TGTGCCAGCAGCTTAGCACTAGCGGGAGGGCCTTACAATGAGCAGTTCTTC. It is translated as CASSLALAGGPYNEQFF.

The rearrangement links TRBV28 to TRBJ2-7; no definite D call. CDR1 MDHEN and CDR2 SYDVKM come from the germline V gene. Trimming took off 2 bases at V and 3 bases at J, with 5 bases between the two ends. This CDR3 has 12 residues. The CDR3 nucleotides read TGTGCCAGCAGTTTACCTTACTACGAGCAGTACTTC. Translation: CASSLPYYEQYF.